This TCR beta chain was observed in a study of early T cells in non-severe SARS-CoV-2 infection. Study-level information: It was bulk RNA from unsorted whole blood that was sequenced, and the chains were unpaired.

Tagging with unique molecular identifiers was applied to individual cDNA molecules. TCRdb analysed the 5' RACE reads with MiXCR anew, one entry per CDR3 protein. The data contain 100,000 to 120,000 distinct CDR3 sequences, 12% of them seen just once; the ten biggest clones take up around 3.2%. About this clonotype itself: Its target is unknown.

The study's findings and limits: VDJdb-based matching was biased toward anti-spike CD8 responses and missed private and CD4 specificities.

Germline assignment: CDR1 WSHSY and CDR2 SAAADI. The V end lost 3 bases, the J end lost 4 bases, and 13 bases lay between the germline ends. The CDR3 runs 15 residues. The gene calls are TRBV10-2 and TRBJ2-1; D is uncertain. Sequences were obtained from whole blood. The receptor's source is an adult who was a healthcare worker with PCR-confirmed SARS-CoV-2 infection or an uninfected control (not recorded which). The chain's CDR3 is CASSDTRSLYNEQFF. CDR3 nucleotides: TGCGCCAGCAGTGACACCCGGTCCCTTTACAATGAGCAGTTCTTC.